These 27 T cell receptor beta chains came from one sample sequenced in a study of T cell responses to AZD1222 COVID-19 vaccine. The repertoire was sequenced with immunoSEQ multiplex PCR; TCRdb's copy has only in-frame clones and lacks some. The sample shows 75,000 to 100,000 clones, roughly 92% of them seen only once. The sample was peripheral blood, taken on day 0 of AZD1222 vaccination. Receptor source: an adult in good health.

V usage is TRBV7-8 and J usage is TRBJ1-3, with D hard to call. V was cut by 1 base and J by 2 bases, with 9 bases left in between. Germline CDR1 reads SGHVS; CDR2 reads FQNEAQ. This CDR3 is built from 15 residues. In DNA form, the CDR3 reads TGTGCCAGCAGCTTAGAGGGCCGGGCTGGAAACACCATATATTTT. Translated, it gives CASSLEGRAGNTIYF.

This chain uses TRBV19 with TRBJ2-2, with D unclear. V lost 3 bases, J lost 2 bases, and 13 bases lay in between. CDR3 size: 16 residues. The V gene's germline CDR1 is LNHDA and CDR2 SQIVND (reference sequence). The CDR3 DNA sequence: TGTGCCAGTAGTATTGGTCCCCGGTCTAACACCGGGGAGCTGTTTTTT. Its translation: CASSIGPRSNTGELFF.

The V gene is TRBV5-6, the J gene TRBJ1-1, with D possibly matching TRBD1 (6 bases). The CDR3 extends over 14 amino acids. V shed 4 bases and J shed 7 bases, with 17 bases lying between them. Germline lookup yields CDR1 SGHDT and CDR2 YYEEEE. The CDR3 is CASSPPGQSREAFF. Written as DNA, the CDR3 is TGTGCCAGCAGCCCTCCGGGACAAAGTCGTGAAGCTTTCTTT.

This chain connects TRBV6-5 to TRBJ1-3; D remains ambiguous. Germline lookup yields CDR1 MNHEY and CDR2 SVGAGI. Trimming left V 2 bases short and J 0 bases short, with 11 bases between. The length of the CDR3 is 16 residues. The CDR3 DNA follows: TGTGCCAGCAGTTACAGGACGGCAACCTCTGGAAACACCATATATTTT. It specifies CASSYRTATSGNTIYF.

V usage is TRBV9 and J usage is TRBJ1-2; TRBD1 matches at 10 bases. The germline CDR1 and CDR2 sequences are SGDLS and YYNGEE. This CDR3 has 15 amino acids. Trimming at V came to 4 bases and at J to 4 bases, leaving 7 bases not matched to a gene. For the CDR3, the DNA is TGTGCCAGCAGCCTGACAGGGGGCGACAGCTATGGCTACACCTTC. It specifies CASSLTGGDSYGYTF. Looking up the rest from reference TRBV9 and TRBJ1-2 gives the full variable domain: DSGVTQTPKHLITATGQRVTLRCSPRSGDLSVYWYQQSLDQGLQFLIQYYNGEERAKGNILERFSAQQFPDLHSELNLSSLELGDSALYFCASSLTGGDSYGYTFGSGTRLTVV.

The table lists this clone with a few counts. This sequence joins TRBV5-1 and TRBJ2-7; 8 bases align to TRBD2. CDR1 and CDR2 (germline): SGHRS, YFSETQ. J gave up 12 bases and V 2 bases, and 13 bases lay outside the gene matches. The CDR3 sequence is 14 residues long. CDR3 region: CASSLGTRKVPLYF. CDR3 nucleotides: TGCGCCAGCAGCTTAGGGACTAGGAAAGTCCCACTGTACTTC. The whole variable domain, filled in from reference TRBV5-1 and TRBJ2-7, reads KAGVTQTPRYLIKTRGQQVTLSCSPISGHRSVSWYQQTPGQGLQFLFEYFSETQRNKGNFPGRFSGRQFSNSRSEMNVSTLELGDSALYLCASSLGTRKVPLYFGPGTRLTVT.

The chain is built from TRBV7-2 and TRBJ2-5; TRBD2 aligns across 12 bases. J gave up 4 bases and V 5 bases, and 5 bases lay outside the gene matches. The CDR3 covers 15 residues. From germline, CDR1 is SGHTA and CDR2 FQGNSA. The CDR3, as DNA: TGTGCCAGCAGCCCAAGACTAGCGGGGGCAGAGACCCAGTACTTC. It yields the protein CASSPRLAGAETQYF.

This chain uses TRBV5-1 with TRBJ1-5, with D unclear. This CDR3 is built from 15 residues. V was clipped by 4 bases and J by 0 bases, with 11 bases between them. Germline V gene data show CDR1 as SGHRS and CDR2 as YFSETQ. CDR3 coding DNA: TGCGCCAGCAGCCCGACGGACTCTAGCAATCAGCCCCAGCATTTT. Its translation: CASSPTDSSNQPQHF.

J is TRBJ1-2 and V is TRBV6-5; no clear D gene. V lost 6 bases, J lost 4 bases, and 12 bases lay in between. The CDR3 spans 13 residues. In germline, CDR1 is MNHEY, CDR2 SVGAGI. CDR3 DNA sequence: TGTGCCAGCAGCCACGGACGCAGCTATGGCTACACCTTC. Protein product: CASSHGRSYGYTF.

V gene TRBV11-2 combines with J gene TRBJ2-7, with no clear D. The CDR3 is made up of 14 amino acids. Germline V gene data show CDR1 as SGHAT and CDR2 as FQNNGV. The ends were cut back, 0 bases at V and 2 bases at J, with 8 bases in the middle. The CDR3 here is CASSLDRQTYEQYF. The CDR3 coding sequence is TGTGCCAGCAGCTTAGATAGGCAGACCTACGAGCAGTACTTC.

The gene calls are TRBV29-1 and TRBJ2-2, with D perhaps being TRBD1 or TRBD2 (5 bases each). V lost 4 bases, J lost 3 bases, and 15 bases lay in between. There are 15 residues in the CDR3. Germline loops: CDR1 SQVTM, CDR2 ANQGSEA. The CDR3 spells CSVATHQGDTGELFF. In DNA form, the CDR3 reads TGCAGCGTTGCGACCCATCAGGGAGACACCGGGGAGCTGTTTTTT.

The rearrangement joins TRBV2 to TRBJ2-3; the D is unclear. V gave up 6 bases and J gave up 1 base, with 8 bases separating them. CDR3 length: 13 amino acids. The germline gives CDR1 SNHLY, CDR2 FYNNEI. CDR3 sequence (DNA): TGTGCCAGCAGGTATGGACGCACAGATACGCAGTATTTT. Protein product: CASRYGRTDTQYF.

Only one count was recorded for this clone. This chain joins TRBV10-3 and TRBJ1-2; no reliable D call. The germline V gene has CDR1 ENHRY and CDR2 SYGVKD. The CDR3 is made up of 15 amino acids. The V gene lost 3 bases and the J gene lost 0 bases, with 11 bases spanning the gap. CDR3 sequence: CAISESQSTNYGYTF. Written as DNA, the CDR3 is TGTGCCATCAGTGAATCACAGTCAACTAACTATGGCTACACCTTC.

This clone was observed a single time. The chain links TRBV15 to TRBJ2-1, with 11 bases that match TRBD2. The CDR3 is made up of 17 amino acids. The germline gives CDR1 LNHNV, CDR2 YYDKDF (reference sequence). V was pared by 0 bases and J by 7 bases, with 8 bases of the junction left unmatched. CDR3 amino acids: CATSREGTSGSENEQFF. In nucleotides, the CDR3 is TGTGCCACCAGCAGAGAGGGTACTAGCGGGAGTGAGAATGAGCAGTTCTTC.

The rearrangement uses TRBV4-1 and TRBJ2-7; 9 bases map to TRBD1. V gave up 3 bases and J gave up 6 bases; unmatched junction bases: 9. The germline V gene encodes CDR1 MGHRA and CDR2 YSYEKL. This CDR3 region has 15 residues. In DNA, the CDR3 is TGCGCCAGCAGCCAGGCGGGGACAGGGTCTATCGAGCAGTACTTC. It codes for CASSQAGTGSIEQYF.

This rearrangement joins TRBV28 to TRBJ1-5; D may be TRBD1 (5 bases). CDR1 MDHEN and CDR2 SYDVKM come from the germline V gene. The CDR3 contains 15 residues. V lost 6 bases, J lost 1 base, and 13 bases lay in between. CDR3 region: CASRGLRDSNQPQHF. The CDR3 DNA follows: TGTGCCAGCAGGGGTCTCCGGGACAGCAATCAGCCCCAGCATTTT.

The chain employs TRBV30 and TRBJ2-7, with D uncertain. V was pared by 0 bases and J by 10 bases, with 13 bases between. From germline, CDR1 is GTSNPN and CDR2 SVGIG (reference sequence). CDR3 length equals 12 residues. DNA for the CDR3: TGTGCCTGGAGTGTAAACGTCGGCACCCAGTACTTC. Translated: CAWSVNVGTQYF.

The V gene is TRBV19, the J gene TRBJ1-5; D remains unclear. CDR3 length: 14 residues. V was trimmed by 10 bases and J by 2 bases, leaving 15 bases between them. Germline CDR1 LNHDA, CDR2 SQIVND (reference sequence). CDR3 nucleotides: TGTGCCACCACGTCTGAAAGGGGCAATCAGCCCCAGCATTTT. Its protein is CATTSERGNQPQHF.

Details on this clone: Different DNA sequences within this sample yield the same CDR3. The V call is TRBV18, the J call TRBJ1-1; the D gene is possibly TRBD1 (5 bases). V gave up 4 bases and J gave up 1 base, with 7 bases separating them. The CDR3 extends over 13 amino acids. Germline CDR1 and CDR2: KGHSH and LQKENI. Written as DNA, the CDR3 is TGTGCCAGCTCACGAGACAGGAACACTGAAGCTTTCTTT. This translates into CASSRDRNTEAFF.

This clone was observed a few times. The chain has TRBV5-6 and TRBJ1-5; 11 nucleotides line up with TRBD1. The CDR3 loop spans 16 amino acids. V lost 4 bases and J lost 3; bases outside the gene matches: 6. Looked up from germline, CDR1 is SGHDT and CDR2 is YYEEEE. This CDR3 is CASSQWTGGNNQPQHF. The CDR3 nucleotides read TGTGCCAGCAGCCAGTGGACAGGGGGCAACAATCAGCCCCAGCATTTT.

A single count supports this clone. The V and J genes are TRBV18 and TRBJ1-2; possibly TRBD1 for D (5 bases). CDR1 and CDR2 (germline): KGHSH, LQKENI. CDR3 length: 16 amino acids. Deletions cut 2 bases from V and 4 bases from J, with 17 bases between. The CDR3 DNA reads TGTGCCAGCTCACCAGGGGCGGGGCCATGGGGCTATGGCTACACCTTC. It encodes CASSPGAGPWGYGYTF.

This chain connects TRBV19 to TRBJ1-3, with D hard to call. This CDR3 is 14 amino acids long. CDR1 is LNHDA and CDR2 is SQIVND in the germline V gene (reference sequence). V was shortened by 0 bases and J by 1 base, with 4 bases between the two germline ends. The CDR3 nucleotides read TGTGCCAGTAGTATAGAGGGTTCTGGAAACACCATATATTTT. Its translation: CASSIEGSGNTIYF.

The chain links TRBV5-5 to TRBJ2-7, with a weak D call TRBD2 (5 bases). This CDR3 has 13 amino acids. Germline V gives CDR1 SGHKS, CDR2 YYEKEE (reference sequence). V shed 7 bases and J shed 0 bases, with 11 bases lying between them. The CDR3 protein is CASGVALSYEQYF. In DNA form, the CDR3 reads TGTGCCAGCGGGGTAGCGCTCTCCTACGAGCAGTACTTC. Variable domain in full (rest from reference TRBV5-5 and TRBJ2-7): DAGVTQSPTHLIKTRGQQVTLRCSPISGHKSVSWYQQVLGQGPQFIFQYYEKEERGRGNFPDRFSARQFPNYSSELNVNALLLGDSALYLCASGVALSYEQYFGPGTRLTVT.

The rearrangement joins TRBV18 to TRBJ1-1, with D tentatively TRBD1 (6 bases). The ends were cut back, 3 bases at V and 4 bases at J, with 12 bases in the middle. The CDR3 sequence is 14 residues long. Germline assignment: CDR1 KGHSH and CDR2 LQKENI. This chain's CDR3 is CASSPKGGGTEAFF. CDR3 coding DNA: TGTGCCAGCTCACCGAAGGGGGGGGGCACTGAAGCTTTCTTT.

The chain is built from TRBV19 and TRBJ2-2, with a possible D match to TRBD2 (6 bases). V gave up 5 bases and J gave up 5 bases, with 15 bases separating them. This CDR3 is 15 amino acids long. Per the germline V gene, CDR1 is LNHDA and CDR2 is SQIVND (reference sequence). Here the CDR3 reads CASSLGLRVTGELFF. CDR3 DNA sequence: TGTGCCAGTAGTTTGGGACTTCGGGTAACCGGGGAGCTGTTTTTT.

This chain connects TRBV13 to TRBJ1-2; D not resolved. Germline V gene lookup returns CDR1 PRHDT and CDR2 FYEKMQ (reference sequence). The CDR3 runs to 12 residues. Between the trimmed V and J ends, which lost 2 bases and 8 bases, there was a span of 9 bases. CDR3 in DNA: TGTGCCAGCAGCTTAAATCTAAGGGGCTACACCTTC. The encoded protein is CASSLNLRGYTF.

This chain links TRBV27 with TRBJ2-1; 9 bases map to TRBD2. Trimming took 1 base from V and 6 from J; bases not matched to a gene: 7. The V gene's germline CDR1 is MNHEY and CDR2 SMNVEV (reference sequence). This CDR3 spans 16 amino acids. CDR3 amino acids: CASSLYGGGAINEQFF. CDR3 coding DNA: TGTGCCAGCAGTTTATACGGCGGGGGGGCTATCAATGAGCAGTTCTTC.